This T cell receptor beta chain was identified during a study of blood T cell repertoires in COVID-19. Study-level background: Specimens from acute and convalescent COVID-19 originated in the United States, Italy and Spain. Sample material is recorded as cDNA or gDNA derived from T cells, B-cell-depleted T cells, or PBMCs.

Study processing details: Amplification of reference gene primers provided the estimated nucleated cell counts. Sequenced by immunoSEQ multiplex PCR; TCRdb stores in-frame clones only, minus some. That table is the source of V, J and clone size, and D and trimming were worked out from the DNA. The table records 120,000 or so clones, over 60% of them present only once. The CDR3 has 15 residues. The J segment lost 4 bases and the V segment lost 3 bases, leaving 8 bases of the junction unmatched. The germline V gene has CDR1 SGDLS and CDR2 YYNGEE. The sample was peripheral blood. This rearrangement joins TRBV9 to TRBJ1-1; 8 bases fit TRBD1. This TCR was sampled from a man between 65 and 80 years old with acute or convalescent COVID-19. The CDR3 sequence is CASSADRGGGTEAFF. CDR3 in DNA: TGTGCCAGCAGCGCCGACAGGGGTGGGGGCACTGAAGCTTTCTTT.